One sample yielded the 8 T cell receptor beta chains listed below, sequenced in a study of cytomegalovirus exposure and HLA in healthy donors (dated by TCRdb to about 2017). To prepare the library, the immunoSEQ multiplex PCR assay was applied. A mixture of 60 forward primers for TCR Vbeta segments and 13 reverse primers for TCR Jbeta segments was used in the multiplex PCR. What TCRdb holds here is the immuneACCESS table cut down to in-frame rearrangements. Part of the clones is not present; checked against another copy, under half of the missing clones reflect an unresolved V gene, and the others are unexplained. The sample includes about 250,000 clones, with about 80% observed a single time. 0.3% of the sample comes from the top ten. The specimen was PBMCs. These receptors were collected from a girl aged 2-10 years in good health and CMV-seronegative.

V usage is TRBV29-1 and J usage is TRBJ2-3, with 11 bases fitting TRBD1. Looked up from germline, CDR1 is SQVTM and CDR2 is ANQGSEA. J lost 0 bases, V lost 7 bases, and 9 bases had no gene match. The CDR3 length is 16 residues. CDR3 in DNA: TGCAGCGCAGTCGGGACAGGGGGTCCTAGCACAGATACGCAGTATTTT. It encodes CSAVGTGGPSTDTQYF.

This chain links TRBV30 with TRBJ2-5, with 8 bases matching TRBD2. Germline V gene sequence: CDR1 GTSNPN, CDR2 SVGIG (reference sequence). Trimming cost V 2 bases and J 7 bases; bases outside gene matches: 6. CDR3 size: 13 residues. For the CDR3, the DNA is TGTGCCTGGAGTACCGGACTAGCTGGGACCCAGTACTTC. This sequence encodes CAWSTGLAGTQYF.

V is TRBV6-1 and J is TRBJ1-2; TRBD1 matches at 8 bases. The V and J ends lost 0 bases and 4 bases, in that order; junction bases with no gene match: 4. The germline CDR1 and CDR2 sequences are MNHNS and SASEGT. The CDR3 spans 15 residues. The CDR3 spells CASSEAQGAGYGYTF. The CDR3 region has the DNA TGTGCCAGCAGTGAAGCGCAGGGGGCGGGCTATGGCTACACCTTC.

This chain uses TRBV19 with TRBJ2-7, with 9 bases aligning to TRBD1. From germline, CDR1 is LNHDA and CDR2 SQIVND (reference sequence). This CDR3 region has 14 residues. Trimming cost V 5 bases and J 1 base; bases outside gene matches: 3. Written as DNA, the CDR3 is TGTGCCAGTAGTGTGACAGGGGGGTCCTACGAGCAGTACTTC. This encodes CASSVTGGSYEQYF. The entire variable domain, with the rest obtained from reference TRBV19 and TRBJ2-7, is as follows: DGGITQSPKYLFRKEGQNVTLSCEQNLNHDAMYWYRQDPGQGLRLIYYSQIVNDFQKGDIAEGYSVSREKKESFPLTVTSAQKNPTAFYLCASSVTGGSYEQYFGPGTRLTVT.

The chain joins TRBV19 to TRBJ2-2, with D tentatively TRBD2 (6 bases). The CDR3 has 16 amino acids. Trimming removed 1 base from V and 7 bases from J, with 16 bases in between. Germline V gene lookup returns CDR1 LNHDA and CDR2 SQIVND (reference sequence). Here the CDR3 reads CASSIAWALGSGELFF. The CDR3 nucleotides read TGTGCCAGTAGTATAGCGTGGGCCCTCGGGAGCGGGGAGCTGTTTTTT.

This clone has a handful of counts. This chain joins TRBV18 and TRBJ2-1; D call uncertain. The V gene lost 4 bases and the J gene lost 8 bases, with 12 bases spanning the gap. CDR3 length equals 13 residues. The germline V gene has CDR1 KGHSH and CDR2 LQKENI. DNA for the CDR3: TGTGCCAGCTCACTACTACCCAAGGATGAGCAGTTCTTC. This sequence encodes CASSLLPKDEQFF.

This chain uses TRBV9 with TRBJ1-5; 7 positions match TRBD1. The CDR3 covers 15 residues. From germline, CDR1 is SGDLS and CDR2 YYNGEE. J was trimmed by 3 bases and V by 0 bases; bases with no gene match: 3. This CDR3 reads CASSVGGQPNQPQHF. The CDR3 DNA is TGTGCCAGCAGCGTAGGGGGACAGCCCAATCAGCCCCAGCATTTT.

V is TRBV7-8 and J is TRBJ2-2; D not resolved. Between the trimmed V and J ends, which lost 5 bases and 7 bases, there was a span of 11 bases. Germline-derived CDR1 and CDR2 are SGHVS and FQNEAQ. CDR3 length equals 13 residues. CDR3: CASSPQISGELFF. Written as DNA, the CDR3 is TGTGCCAGCAGCCCGCAGATCAGCGGGGAGCTGTTTTTT.